This record covers a single T cell receptor beta chain. There are a few counts of this clone. Its antigen is not yet known. The junction departs from the called germline gene at one end, perhaps through a read error. The read ends 3 residues shy of where the CDR3 ends; the end is completed using the germline J gene. The CDR3 covers 15 residues, taking in both the cysteine and the phenylalanine. Of the CDR3's DNA, 36 bases were read; they are in frame from base 1. Based on the germline V gene (reference sequence), the CDR1 and CDR2 sequences are PRHDT and FYEKMQ. The entry originates in a study of T cell clonality in common variable immunodeficiency (dated by TCRdb to 2013 to 2016). The paper as a whole reports these results and caveats: Despite equal DNA input, controls averaged roughly 89,000 unique sequences per sample versus around 32,000 in CVID samples. Patient heterogeneity within the CVID cohort put limits on correlating repertoire features with clinical complications. It was noted by the authors that sequencing of the repertoires of T cell subpopulations would be needed to clarify the cause of the increased clonality in CVID. CVID subjects shared fewer TCRbeta clones with each other than healthy controls did (p < 0.0001). Compared with healthy controls, CVID subjects showed increased TCRbeta clonality (t-test p = 0.018), a feature most characteristic of about a third of subjects. Fewer deletions and N-nucleotide insertions were reportedly observed in CVID TCRbeta sequences, and highly modified clones with 13 or more V deletions were reportedly absent from CVID TCRbeta sequences.

Diagnosis of CVID followed standard criteria, namely serum IgG, IgA and/or IgM below the normal range together with specific antibody deficiency. There were approximately 46 subjects in the CVID group (roughly 30 male and roughly 15 female), ranging in age from roughly 9 to 65 years, with a mean age of 40. Most CVID patients and most healthy controls were of Caucasian heritage. Replacement immunoglobulin therapy had been administered to all CVID subjects for at least one year at the time of study participation. At the time of blood collection, no CVID subject was ill or was being treated with immunomodulatory or immunosuppressive medication. Heparinized peripheral whole blood samples of about 4.5 to 9 ml were obtained from each donor. Genomic DNA from adults with common variable immune deficiency (CVID) and from healthy adult controls was used for sequencing of TCRbeta CDR3 repertoires. Diluted blood was subjected to density centrifugation over Hypaque 1077 or Ficoll-Paque for isolation of peripheral blood mononuclear cells. Genomic DNA was obtained from unsorted mononuclear cells using either Qiagen column purification or a centrifugation-based method.

For sequencing input, CVID and control samples contributed equivalent amounts of genomic DNA. For every sample, a 60 bp segment covering the rearranged TCRbeta CDR3 region was amplified and then sequenced. The immunoSEQ assay, a bias-corrected multiplex PCR combined with high-throughput sequencing, was used to amplify TCRbeta. The original methods were these. Every unique nucleotide sequence counted as a clone and was annotated with V, D and J genes, copy number and frequency. Sequences were labeled productive if in frame, and non-productive if out of frame or containing stop codons. As previously described, Shannon's entropy was used to calculate clonality. The predicted amino acid sequences of productive clones were used to derive the mean CDR3 Kyte-Doolittle hydropathy. Hierarchical clustering of scaled V gene usage was performed with the R hclust function using Manhattan distance and complete linkage. Sharing of clones by CDR3 amino acid sequence was evaluated through resampling of 12 repertoires per group over 100 rounds. Repertoires were searched for 60 to 80 published EBV-specific and 200 to 300 published CMV-specific TCRbeta sequences. After two CVID samples that produced fewer than 10,000 sequences were dropped from the analysis, 45 or so CVID repertoires remained. The table comes from immuneACCESS by way of TCRdb, which keeps in-frame sequences with V and J called. Part of the clones is missing from these tables; in studies checked, under half for an unresolved V gene and the rest for unknown reasons. The D gene and trimming were derived from the DNA, and the V and J assignments and clone size from that table. This sample has roughly 34,000 clones in the table, none counted a single time. The ten top clones hold 5.5% to 7% of the sample.

Sequenced input: peripheral blood mononuclear cells. This TCR derives from a human donor with common variable immunodeficiency. The chain is assembled from TRBV13 and TRBJ2-2; 8 junctional bases match TRBD2. Incomplete CDR3 DNA: TGTGCCAGCAGGTTAGCGGGGAGGAACACCGGGGAG. Its product reads: CASRLAGRNTGE. The full CDR3 sequence reads CASRLAGRNTGELFF.